Below, 29 T cell receptor beta chains from the same sample are listed, as sequenced in a study of cytomegalovirus exposure and HLA in healthy donors (dated by TCRdb to the late 2010s). Library preparation employed the immunoSEQ multiplex PCR assay. The source is immuneACCESS, and TCRdb retained only in-frame sequences with V and J called. Part of the clones is not carried over; for the studies checked, unresolved V genes explain less than half of this, and the remainder is unexplained. The sample table shows roughly 130,000 clones, and about 86% are seen once. Together, the top ten hold roughly 3% of the sample. Sequenced: PBMCs. These receptors originate from a man younger than 35 in good health and CMV-seronegative.

This sequence joins TRBV11-2 and TRBJ2-1, with 12 bases matching TRBD2. V was clipped by 2 bases and J by 5 bases; unmatched bases: 4. Germline V CDR1 and CDR2: SGHAT, FQNNGV. The CDR3 totals 16 residues. In DNA form, the CDR3 reads TGTGCCAGCAGCTTAAGGCCTAGCGGGGGGGACAATGAGCAGTTCTTC. Translation: CASSLRPSGGDNEQFF. Complete variable domain (other parts from reference TRBV11-2 and TRBJ2-1): EAGVAQSPRYKIIEKRQSVAFWCNPISGHATLYWYQQILGQGPKLLIQFQNNGVVDDSQLPKDRFSAERLKGVDSTLKIQPAKLEDSAVYLCASSLRPSGGDNEQFFGPGTRLTVL.

This chain uses TRBV21-1 with TRBJ2-7; TRBD1 was called by the table and not checked on the DNA. TRBV21-1 is a pseudogene locus. The CDR3 runs to 16 residues. For the CDR3, the DNA is TGTGCCAGCGCCCGTTCCAGGGACAGTTTCTTCTCCGAGCAGTACTTC. Translated, it gives CASARSRDSFFSEQYF.

The CDR3 DNA reads as TGTGCCGGAAGCGGGAGCCCCACAGAGACCCAGTACTTC. Its translation: CAGSGSPTETQYF. V gene TRBV6-6 combines with J gene TRBJ2-5; 8 bases map to TRBD2. With V trimmed by 11 bases and J by 4 bases, 9 bases remained unmatched. There are 13 residues in the CDR3. CDR1 and CDR2 (germline): MNHNY, SVGAGI (reference sequence).

The chain links TRBV19 to TRBJ2-5, with 7 bases lining up with TRBD1. J was trimmed by 2 bases and V by 7 bases; bases with no gene match: 10. This CDR3 has 15 residues. Germline-derived CDR1 and CDR2 are LNHDA and SQIVND (reference sequence). The chain's CDR3 is CASKGADSLQETQYF. CDR3 sequence (DNA): TGTGCCAGTAAGGGGGCAGACAGTCTTCAAGAGACCCAGTACTTC.

The rearrangement joins TRBV15 to TRBJ1-2; weak D call: TRBD1 (5 bases). This CDR3 has 14 amino acids. Germline V gives CDR1 LNHNV, CDR2 YYDKDF (reference sequence). Deletions cut 3 bases from V and 5 bases from J, with 13 bases between. CDR3 amino acids: CATSRKTEAYGYTF. The DNA of the CDR3 is TGTGCCACCAGCAGGAAGACAGAGGCTTATGGCTACACCTTC. Together with reference TRBV15 and TRBJ1-2, the CDR3 gives the full variable domain: DAMVIQNPRYQVTQFGKPVTLSCSQTLNHNVMYWYQQKSSQAPKLLFHYYDKDFNNEADTPDNFQSRRPNTSFCFLDIRSPGLGDTAMYLCATSRKTEAYGYTFGSGTRLTVV.

The chain carries TRBV7-6 and TRBJ2-2; D might be TRBD1 (6 bases). Germline V gives CDR1 SGHVS, CDR2 FNYEAQ. Trimming left V 11 bases short and J 5 bases short, with 12 bases between. The CDR3 extends over 12 amino acids. The CDR3 DNA reads as TGTGCCGGTCTACAGGGAACCGGGGAGCTGTTTTTT. Amino acid sequence: CAGLQGTGELFF.

This clone has a single count. This rearrangement joins TRBV11-2 to TRBJ1-2; no clear D. This CDR3 is 14 amino acids long. The V end was cut by 3 bases, the J end by 8 bases, with 16 bases between. Germline lookup yields CDR1 SGHAT and CDR2 FQNNGV. In DNA form, the CDR3 reads TGTGCCAGCAGCTTTATTTTCGTGGGAGGGGGCTACACCTTC. Protein sequence: CASSFIFVGGGYTF.

The V and J genes are TRBV28 and TRBJ2-1, with TRBD2 matching over 7 bases. There are 17 residues in the CDR3. Germline CDR1 and CDR2: MDHEN and SYDVKM. Trimming cost V 6 bases and J 5 bases; bases outside gene matches: 16. CDR3 sequence: CASSHHPVGGKNNEQFF. The CDR3 nucleotides are TGTGCCAGCAGCCATCACCCGGTGGGGGGGAAGAACAATGAGCAGTTCTTC.

The chain employs TRBV30 and TRBJ2-3; D not certain. Trimming pared 2 bases from V and 2 bases from J, leaving 14 bases between. The CDR3 totals 15 residues. Germline V CDR1 and CDR2: GTSNPN, SVGIG (reference sequence). The CDR3 sequence is CAWSLMGQATDTQYF. CDR3 DNA: TGTGCCTGGAGTCTTATGGGTCAGGCCACAGATACGCAGTATTTT.

This sequence joins TRBV6-7 and TRBJ2-7; 10 positions agree with TRBD2. TRBV6-7 is assigned to the ORF class and has an uncertain function. The CDR3 is 17 residues long. V trimming: 2 bases; J trimming: 5 bases; junction bases outside the gene matches: 12. The CDR3 DNA reads as TGTGCCAGCAGTTACCCCCGGGTTAGCGGGAGGAGGAACGAGCAGTACTTC. Encoded protein: CASSYPRVSGRRNEQYF.

In this sample, this clone turned up once. The V gene is TRBV7-2, the J gene TRBJ2-3, with 11 nucleotides matching TRBD2. Germline V lookup: CDR1 SGHTA, CDR2 FQGNSA. Trimming took 1 base from V and 10 from J; bases not matched to a gene: 10. This CDR3 region has 16 residues. The CDR3 DNA reads as TGTGCCAGCAGCTTAGTCTTGCGGCTAGCGGGAGGTGCGCAGTATTTT. This translates into CASSLVLRLAGGAQYF.

The chain links TRBV5-1 to TRBJ1-2, with 8 nucleotides matching TRBD1. V dropped 0 bases and J dropped 5; count of bases not matched to a gene: 3. Per the germline V gene, CDR1 is SGHRS and CDR2 is YFSETQ. This CDR3 has 14 amino acids. The CDR3 region is CASSLDRGRYGYTF. CDR3 bases: TGCGCCAGCAGCTTGGACAGGGGGAGATATGGCTACACCTTC.

This clone was seen just once. The chain carries TRBV7-8 and TRBJ2-1, with D possibly matching TRBD1 (5 bases). CDR3 length: 12 residues. Germline CDR1 reads SGHVS; CDR2 reads FQNEAQ. V shed 5 bases and J shed 7 bases, with 9 bases lying between them. The CDR3 sequence is CASSETGNEQFF. The CDR3 DNA reads TGTGCCAGCAGCGAAACAGGTAATGAGCAGTTCTTC.

J is TRBJ2-1 and V is TRBV6-6; unclear D gene. Trimming took 0 bases from V and 8 from J, leaving 5 bases between them. The CDR3 totals 12 residues. The V gene's germline CDR1 is MNHNY and CDR2 SVGAGI (reference sequence). CDR3 residues: CASSYSTHEQFF. The CDR3 DNA reads TGTGCCAGCAGTTACTCGACTCATGAGCAGTTCTTC.

The chain uses TRBV29-1 and TRBJ1-2, with D perhaps matching TRBD1 (5 bases). Germline CDR1 and CDR2: SQVTM and ANQGSEA. The CDR3 contains 15 residues. V was clipped by 3 bases and J by 5 bases, with 19 bases between them. DNA for the CDR3: TGCAGCGTTGACGAGGACAATTATTCAGGGTATGGCTACACCTTC. As protein: CSVDEDNYSGYGYTF.

This chain connects TRBV5-1 to TRBJ2-1; the match to TRBD2 covers 8 bases. The CDR3 runs to 16 residues. Germline assignment: CDR1 SGHRS and CDR2 YFSETQ. Unmatched junction bases numbered 8, after V lost 3 bases and J lost 3 bases. The CDR3 loop is CASSSSAGDLYNEQFF. The CDR3 DNA sequence: TGCGCCAGCAGCTCCTCAGCGGGAGACCTCTACAATGAGCAGTTCTTC. Based on the CDR3 plus reference TRBV5-1 and TRBJ2-1, the full variable domain is KAGVTQTPRYLIKTRGQQVTLSCSPISGHRSVSWYQQTPGQGLQFLFEYFSETQRNKGNFPGRFSGRQFSNSRSEMNVSTLELGDSALYLCASSSSAGDLYNEQFFGPGTRLTVL.

The CDR3 loop is CASSPDRGYEQYF. The CDR3 nucleotides read TGTGCCAGCAGCCCCGACAGGGGCTACGAGCAGTACTTC. The V and J genes are TRBV7-9 and TRBJ2-7; 8 nucleotides align to TRBD1. Germline assignment: CDR1 SEHNR and CDR2 FQNEAQ (reference sequence). V lost 5 bases, J lost 3 bases, and 3 bases stayed unmatched. This CDR3 has 13 residues.

The rearrangement joins TRBV7-2 to TRBJ2-2, with no clear D. The V and J ends lost 3 bases and 0 bases respectively, with 5 bases between them. The CDR3 covers 14 residues. Germline CDR1 and CDR2: SGHTA and FQGNSA. The CDR3: CASSFTANTGELFF. In DNA form, the CDR3 reads TGTGCCAGCAGCTTTACGGCGAACACCGGGGAGCTGTTTTTT.

V and J are TRBV5-6 and TRBJ1-1; D is perhaps TRBD1 (6 bases). V was shortened by 4 bases and J by 10 bases, with 23 bases between the two germline ends. Per germline, CDR1 SGHDT and CDR2 YYEEEE. The CDR3 loop spans 15 amino acids. The CDR3 nucleotides read TGTGCCAGCAGCGTATCTTTAACAGGGACCCTTACAGCTTTCTTT. It encodes CASSVSLTGTLTAFF.

Turning to this clone: The identical CDR3 is also encoded by other nucleotide sequences in the sample. The CDR3 DNA reads TGTGCCAGCCGGGACAGGGGGAACACCATATATTTT. Translation: CASRDRGNTIYF. The genes are TRBV2 and TRBJ1-3; TRBD1 agrees at 11 bases. The CDR3 extends over 12 amino acids. V was pared by 8 bases and J by 7 bases, with 1 base of the junction left unmatched. CDR1 and CDR2 (germline): SNHLY, FYNNEI. Variable domain in full (rest from reference TRBV2 and TRBJ1-3): EPEVTQTPSHQVTQMGQEVILRCVPISNHLYFYWYRQILGQKVEFLVSFYNNEISEKSEIFDDQFSVERPDGSNFTLKIRSTKLEDSAMYFCASRDRGNTIYFGEGSWLTVV.

The chain combines TRBV28 with TRBJ1-4; D might be TRBD1 (5 bases). The CDR3 runs 14 residues. V lost 6 bases, J lost 3 bases, and 11 bases lay in between. Germline lookup yields CDR1 MDHEN and CDR2 SYDVKM. CDR3 region: CASSLEGPNEKLFF. CDR3 DNA: TGTGCCAGCAGCCTGGAGGGACCTAATGAAAAACTGTTTTTT.

This clone was found once. This chain uses TRBV27 with TRBJ1-1; D remains unclear. The CDR3 length is 18 residues. The V end was cut by 0 bases, the J end by 4 bases, with 21 bases between. Germline loops: CDR1 MNHEY, CDR2 SMNVEV (reference sequence). The DNA of the CDR3 is TGTGCCAGCAGTTTATCCCCCAGACTGAGGGCTATGGGCACTGAAGCTTTCTTT. Translating it yields CASSLSPRLRAMGTEAFF.

The V call is TRBV20-1, the J call TRBJ2-1; TRBD2 matches 10 bases. The J segment lost 15 bases and the V segment lost 6 bases, leaving 8 bases of the junction unmatched. The germline CDR1 and CDR2 sequences are DFQATT and SNEGSKA (reference sequence). The CDR3 covers 11 residues. The CDR3 reads CSAYLAGGRFF. DNA for the CDR3: TGCAGTGCCTATTTAGCGGGAGGTCGGTTCTTC.

The chain couples TRBV6-5 to TRBJ1-5; 7 positions agree with TRBD1. The ends lost 6 bases at V and 5 bases at J; junction bases unmatched: 7. Germline V gene data show CDR1 as MNHEY and CDR2 as SVGAGI. The CDR3 extends over 14 amino acids. The CDR3 DNA reads as TGTGCCAGCAGCGACAGGGCGCCCGATCAGCCCCAGCATTTT. This gives the protein CASSDRAPDQPQHF.

This clone was counted once. This sequence joins TRBV6-1 and TRBJ2-1, with a tentative D call TRBD2 (5 bases). Germline-derived CDR1 and CDR2 are MNHNS and SASEGT. The CDR3 loop spans 11 amino acids. V was clipped by 4 bases and J by 9 bases, with 7 bases between them. CDR3 in DNA: TGTGCCAGCAGTGTTGCGGGTGAGCAGTTCTTC. This gives the protein CASSVAGEQFF.

The chain carries TRBV5-1 and TRBJ2-3, with D uncertain. CDR3 length: 15 residues. From germline, CDR1 is SGHRS and CDR2 YFSETQ. The V and J ends lost 4 bases and 3 bases respectively, with 15 bases between them. The CDR3 loop is CASSGDRYGTDTQYF. DNA of the CDR3: TGCGCCAGCAGCGGAGATCGATATGGGACAGATACGCAGTATTTT.

The V and J genes are TRBV2 and TRBJ2-1; a weak D match, TRBD2 (6 bases). Germline CDR1 SNHLY, CDR2 FYNNEI. Trimming cost V 8 bases and J 8 bases, with 13 bases left between them. The CDR3 consists of 12 residues. CDR3 coding DNA: TGTGCCAGCCGCCCCGGGGGTGATGAGCAGTTCTTC. Protein product: CASRPGGDEQFF.

The V gene is TRBV2, the J gene TRBJ2-3; a possible D gene is TRBD2 (7 bases). CDR1 and CDR2 from the germline V gene are SNHLY and FYNNEI. V was pared by 6 bases and J by 4 bases, with 17 bases between. The CDR3 runs to 15 residues. DNA for the CDR3: TGTGCCAGCAGGCTTGAGAGGGGGGGGCCAGATACGCAGTATTTT. It is translated as CASRLERGGPDTQYF.

This clone was seen a single time. The chain recombines TRBV19 with TRBJ2-2; TRBD1 agrees at 9 bases. CDR3 length equals 12 residues. Germline V gene sequence: CDR1 LNHDA, CDR2 SQIVND (reference sequence). CDR3 residues: CAAQGASGELFF. The CDR3 DNA is TGTGCAGCACAGGGGGCAAGCGGGGAGCTGTTTTTT.